The 6 T cell receptor beta chains presented below share a single source sample, sequenced in a study of T cells in Graves' hyperthyroidism and ophthalmopathy. RNA transcripts were the template for amplifying TCR beta CDR3 regions. A set of HTBI primers served as the primers for a first-round RT-PCR of the TCR CDR3. TCRdb called the multiplex PCR reads again in MiXCR, with one record for every CDR3 protein. This sample has over 650,000 distinct CDR3 sequences; roughly 46% occur once, and the top ten carry approximately 7.2%. Sequencing input: peripheral blood or thyroid tissue (not recorded which). Receptor source: an adult man with Graves' disease, either hyperthyroidism or ophthalmopathy (not recorded which).

The sample holds many counts of this clonotype. This chain's CDR3 is CASSLGQEHEQYF. The CDR3 DNA reads as TGTGCCAGCAGCCTTGGACAGGAACACGAGCAGTACTTC. The gene calls are TRBV7-2 and TRBJ2-7; the match to TRBD1 covers 7 bases. The length of the CDR3 is 13 residues. J was trimmed by 5 bases and V by 5 bases; bases with no gene match: 6. Germline CDR1 is SGHTA and CDR2 is FQGNSA.

The chain has TRBV7-6 and TRBJ2-5, with 12 bases lining up with TRBD1. CDR1 SGHVS and CDR2 FNYEAQ come from the germline V gene. J lost 7 bases, V lost 5 bases, and 11 bases had no gene match. The CDR3 runs 16 residues. CDR3 sequence: CASSVAGTGGSGTQYF. In DNA form, the CDR3 reads TGTGCCAGCAGCGTCGCCGGGACAGGGGGCTCGGGGACCCAGTACTTC.

Of note for this clonotype: A much larger clone lies one base from this, so it may be a read error. The chain is built from TRBV12-3 or TRBV12-4 and TRBJ1-5; 7 bases map to TRBD1. The CDR3 is 13 residues long. V lost 6 bases, J lost 6 bases, and 5 bases stayed unmatched. The CDR3 DNA sequence: TGTGCCAGCAGACAGGGGCCCGTTCAGCCCCAGCATTTT. Encoded protein: CASRQGPVQPQHF.

Notes on this clonotype: The CDR3 end shows no conserved phenylalanine or tryptophan, and so a read error is likely. The chain recombines TRBV11-2 with TRBJ2-7; maybe TRBD1 (6 bases). Trimming left V 1 base short and J 4 bases short, with 14 bases between. The CDR3 has 15 residues. The germline gives CDR1 SGHAT, CDR2 FQNNGV. CDR3: CASSLGAGDLYEQYL. The CDR3 bases are TGTGCCAGCAGCTTAGGGGCAGGGGACCTTTACGAGCAGTACCTC.

This clonotype was seen at least ten times. V and J are TRBV11-2 and TRBJ1-1; 8 positions agree with TRBD1. V shed 5 bases, J shed 7 bases, and the junction held 9 bases outside the gene matches. This CDR3 is built from 14 residues. CDR1 is SGHAT, CDR2 FQNNGV, per germline. The CDR3 DNA reads as TGTGCCAGCAGCGGGTGGACAGGGCCGATTGAAGCTTTCTTT. Translated, it gives CASSGWTGPIEAFF.

This clonotype was observed many times. The J gene is TRBJ1-1, the V gene TRBV7-2; possible D gene TRBD1, 5 bases. V was cut by 3 bases and J by 0 bases, with 17 bases left in between. CDR3 size: 17 residues. Per germline, CDR1 SGHTA and CDR2 FQGNSA. The CDR3 region has the DNA TGTGCCAGCAGCTTCCTTGGGGACCCTAACATGAACACTGAAGCTTTCTTT. This gives the protein CASSFLGDPNMNTEAFF.